These 19 T cell receptor beta chains came from one sample sequenced in a study of CD8+ T cells in alopecia areata. Treatment specified: oral pan-JAK inhibitor, 5-10 mg twice daily. Investigators isolated RNA and reverse transcribed it into cDNA to act as the sequencing template. Some clones are missing from TCRdb's copy, which holds only in-frame ones; the method was immunoSEQ multiplex PCR. Altogether fewer than 250,000 clones are present, more than 55% being singletons, with the ten largest covering over 0.55%. The starting material was CD4+ T cells sorted from blood, obtained at week 4, from a patient treated with tofacitinib. The receptors stem from a human donor with alopecia areata.

This clone has more than one count but fewer than ten. CDR3 amino acids: CASSSGKGGYGYTF. CDR3 nucleotides: TGTGCCAGCAGCTCCGGAAAGGGTGGCTATGGCTACACCTTC. V and J are TRBV7-9 and TRBJ1-2, with no clear D. Germline V lookup: CDR1 SEHNR, CDR2 FQNEAQ (reference sequence). The V and J ends lost 4 bases and 4 bases respectively, with 13 bases between them. The CDR3 extends over 14 amino acids.

The rearrangement uses TRBV29-1 and TRBJ2-7, with 13 bases that match TRBD2. V gave up 5 bases and J gave up 6 bases; unmatched junction bases: 10. CDR3 size: 15 residues. CDR1 is SQVTM, CDR2 ANQGSEA, per germline. The CDR3 DNA reads TGCAGCGTTTCCCGGACTAGCGGGAGACGCGGCGAGCAGTACTTC. Its translation is CSVSRTSGRRGEQYF.

The chain links TRBV4-3 to TRBJ1-1, with 8 bases that match TRBD1. CDR3 length equals 18 residues. V lost 4 bases and J lost 1; bases outside the gene matches: 14. Germline lookup yields CDR1 LGHNA and CDR2 YSLEER. The CDR3 nucleotides read TGCGCCAGCAGCCCTAGACCCCCCGGGACAGGCGGGAACACTGAAGCTTTCTTT. Encoded protein: CASSPRPPGTGGNTEAFF.

The gene calls are TRBV7-2 and TRBJ2-7; tentative D call: TRBD2 (6 bases). CDR1 is SGHTA, CDR2 FQGNSA, per germline. This CDR3 comprises 16 residues. V was cut by 5 bases and J by 4 bases, with 21 bases left in between. The CDR3 reads CASSLGFGLSVYEQYF. As DNA, the CDR3 is TGTGCCAGCAGCCTCGGTTTCGGACTAAGTGTATACGAGCAGTACTTC.

The chain combines TRBV14 with TRBJ2-5, with D possibly matching TRBD2 (6 bases). CDR3 size: 14 residues. Trimming removed 1 base from V and 4 bases from J, with 10 bases in between. From germline, CDR1 is SGHDN and CDR2 FVKESK. The CDR3 DNA reads as TGTGCCAGCAGCCAAGTTGCGGGAATAGAGACCCAGTACTTC. Protein: CASSQVAGIETQYF.

In this sample, this clone turned up a few times. The chain combines TRBV7-2 with TRBJ1-1; D is ambiguous. CDR3 length equals 13 residues. The germline CDR1 and CDR2 sequences are SGHTA and FQGNSA. With 2 bases removed from V and 4 bases from J, the gap between germline ends came to 8 bases. The CDR3 reads CASSLLWTTEAFF. DNA of the CDR3: TGTGCCAGCAGCTTACTATGGACCACTGAAGCTTTCTTT.

The V and J genes are TRBV29-1 and TRBJ2-5; 8 positions match TRBD1. Germline-derived CDR1 and CDR2 are SQVTM and ANQGSEA. This CDR3 has 15 residues. After removal of 0 bases from V and 4 bases from J, the junction contained 7 bases not matched to a gene. CDR3 region: CSVEDSIRGRETQYF. The DNA for the CDR3 is TGCAGCGTTGAAGATAGTATCAGGGGGCGAGAGACCCAGTACTTC.

This clone was picked up a small number of times. The chain joins TRBV19 to TRBJ2-7, with TRBD1 as a possible D gene (6 bases). The germline V and J ends were trimmed by 8 bases and 3 bases, with 17 bases remaining between them. Per the germline V gene, CDR1 is LNHDA and CDR2 is SQIVND (reference sequence). The CDR3 runs to 14 residues. The CDR3 DNA reads as TGTGCCAGTCATGGGCCGGACAGCAACTACGAGCAGTACTTC. Translation gives CASHGPDSNYEQYF. The variable domain in full, with the rest retrieved from reference TRBV19 and TRBJ2-7, is DGGITQSPKYLFRKEGQNVTLSCEQNLNHDAMYWYRQDPGQGLRLIYYSQIVNDFQKGDIAEGYSVSREKKESFPLTVTSAQKNPTAFYLCASHGPDSNYEQYFGPGTRLTVT.

This clone was picked up a small number of times. The CDR3 DNA follows: TGTGCCATCAGTGGGGACGGGATCTCTGGAAACACCATATATTTT. It is translated as CAISGDGISGNTIYF. J is TRBJ1-3 and V is TRBV10-3; D is possibly TRBD1 (5 bases). Germline V CDR1 and CDR2: ENHRY, SYGVKD. This CDR3 contains 15 residues. V lost 4 bases to trimming and J lost 0 bases, with 10 bases between them.

There are many counts of this clone. The chain joins TRBV9 to TRBJ2-2; D uncertain. V lost 4 bases, J lost 2 bases, and 12 bases lay in between. Germline V CDR1 and CDR2: SGDLS, YYNGEE. This CDR3 contains 15 residues. DNA of the CDR3: TGTGCCAGCAGCCCCAACGTGATCAACACCGGGGAGCTGTTTTTT. Its protein is CASSPNVINTGELFF.

The chain is built from TRBV18 and TRBJ2-1, with TRBD2 identical over 7 bases. The CDR3 covers 14 residues. The junction had 5 bases not matched to a gene; V was cut back by 3 bases and J by 6 bases. Germline lookup yields CDR1 KGHSH and CDR2 LQKENI. CDR3 DNA sequence: TGTGCCAGCTCACCGCTTACTAGCGCCAATGAGCAGTTCTTC. Translation gives CASSPLTSANEQFF.

This clone occurred a few times. V and J are TRBV4-2 and TRBJ2-3; D might be TRBD2 (5 bases). Trimming cost V 2 bases and J 2 bases, with 26 bases left between them. CDR3 length: 20 amino acids. Germline values: CDR1 LGHNA, CDR2 YNFKEQ. CDR3 in DNA: TGTGCCAGCAGCCAACAAAGAGGCGGGCCAAACCCAACCAACACAGATACGCAGTATTTT. It encodes CASSQQRGGPNPTNTDTQYF.

CDR3 amino acids: CAWRPGGDQETQYF. CDR3 in DNA: TGTGCCTGGAGACCAGGGGGTGACCAAGAGACCCAGTACTTC. V usage is TRBV30 and J usage is TRBJ2-5; 7 nucleotides align to TRBD1. There are 14 residues in the CDR3. Germline assignment: CDR1 GTSNPN and CDR2 SVGIG (reference sequence). V lost 3 bases to trimming and J lost 0 bases; unmatched junction nucleotides: 4.

The chain recombines TRBV14 with TRBJ1-2, with D possibly being TRBD1 (5 bases). V lost 4 bases and J 1 base, leaving 10 bases between the germline ends. Germline V CDR1 and CDR2: SGHDN, FVKESK. The CDR3 covers 14 residues. The CDR3 is CASSPQANNYGYTF. Written as DNA, the CDR3 is TGTGCCAGCAGCCCACAGGCGAATAACTATGGCTACACCTTC.

V and J are TRBV6-1 and TRBJ1-1; weak D call: TRBD1 (6 bases). V was trimmed by 4 bases and J by 4 bases, leaving 16 bases between them. CDR1 and CDR2 (germline): MNHNS, SASEGT. There are 15 residues in the CDR3. The DNA for the CDR3 is TGTGCCAGCAGTGTTGAGGGGGGGCCGATCACTGAAGCTTTCTTT. Translation gives CASSVEGGPITEAFF.

This chain links TRBV27 with TRBJ1-1; TRBD1 aligns across 7 bases. V lost 6 bases to trimming and J lost 5 bases; unmatched junction nucleotides: 9. The V gene's germline CDR1 is MNHEY and CDR2 SMNVEV (reference sequence). This CDR3 region has 14 residues. DNA for the CDR3: TGTGCCAGCAGAGTAATAGACAGGGAAACTGAAGCTTTCTTT. Amino acids: CASRVIDRETEAFF.

This clone has a handful of counts. This chain uses TRBV29-1 with TRBJ1-1; tentatively, D is TRBD1 (6 bases). The V and J ends lost 7 bases and 2 bases respectively, with 14 bases between them. The length of the CDR3 is 13 residues. From germline, CDR1 is SQVTM and CDR2 ANQGSEA. The CDR3: CSAVTGSNTEAFF. For the CDR3, the DNA is TGCAGCGCGGTAACAGGGTCCAACACTGAAGCTTTCTTT.

The genes are TRBV2 and TRBJ1-1; D not certain. Germline loops: CDR1 SNHLY, CDR2 FYNNEI. The CDR3 loop spans 13 amino acids. Trimming removed 6 bases from V and 4 bases from J, with 12 bases in between. The CDR3 region is CASSPERSTEAFF. The CDR3 nucleotides read TGTGCCAGCAGCCCCGAACGGTCCACTGAAGCTTTCTTT.

As concerns this clone: This same CDR3 is encoded by further DNA sequences in the sample. J is TRBJ1-5 and V is TRBV30, with D hard to call. The CDR3 contains 12 residues. Germline V lookup: CDR1 GTSNPN, CDR2 SVGIG (reference sequence). Trimming cost V 2 bases and J 2 bases, with 4 bases left between them. CDR3 loop: CAWSLGNQPQHF. The CDR3 region has the DNA TGTGCCTGGAGTTTAGGCAATCAGCCCCAGCATTTT. The full variable domain, with the rest looked up from reference TRBV30 and TRBJ1-5, is SQTIHQWPATLVQPVGSPLSLECTVEGTSNPNLYWYRQAAGRGLQLLFYSVGIGQISSEVPQNLSASRPQDRQFILSSKKLLLSDSGFYLCAWSLGNQPQHFGDGTRLSIL.